These T cell receptor beta chains were read from a single sample in a study of T-cell reconstitution after alpha-beta-depleted transplantation in children. MiXCR, run by TCRdb on the PCR reads, gives a single entry per CDR3 protein. In the table there are around 490,000 distinct CDR3 sequences, around 10% of which are singletons. Sequencing was performed on PBMCs, mostly from graft donor cells, taken 180 days after TCRalphabeta/CD19-depleted stem cell transplant. The receptors here all came from a female patient aged 2-15 years who had a stem cell transplant for aplastic anemia, so the T cells may come from the graft donor. The CDR3 runs from the conserved cysteine through the conserved F or W. D genes are given only for firm matches. Only part of the rows carry a size: once, few, many, or a class if the clone is expanded.

>TRBD2|TRBJ2-7|few|TRBV7-9
CASSRLAATYEQYF
TGTGCCAGCAGTCGACTAGCGGCAACCTACGAGCAGTACTTC
>NA|TRBJ2-7|few|TRBV28
CASSLLALYTPYEQYF
TGTGCCAGCTCTCTATTAGCGCTGTACACCCCCTACGAGCAGTACTTC
>TRBD1|TRBJ1-2|few|TRBV10-3
CAITSTGGHGYTF
TGTGCCATCACGTCGACAGGGGGACATGGCTACACCTTC
>TRBD2|TRBJ2-3|few|TRBV28
CASRQAGGTDTQYF
TGTGCCAGCAGACAGGCGGGGGGCACAGATACGCAGTATTTT
>TRBD2|TRBJ2-7|NA|TRBV27
CASSSLGLAGGPGYYEQYF
TGTGCCAGCAGTTCGCTGGGACTAGCGGGAGGGCCCGGTTACTACGAGCAGTACTTC
>NA|TRBJ2-5|few|TRBV29-1
CTCLGETQYF
TGCACCTGTCTTGGGGAGACCCAGTACTTC
>NA|TRBJ2-7|few|TRBV10-3
CAIGDRFSYEQYF
TGTGCCATCGGTGACAGATTCTCCTACGAGCAGTACTTC
>TRBD1|TRBJ2-2|many|TRBV6-5
CASSHRGAVGSGELFF
TGTGCCAGCAGTCACAGGGGAGCCGTCGGATCCGGGGAGCTGTTTTTT
>NA|TRBJ2-1|many|TRBV29-1
CSVEKGRDYNEQFF
TGCAGCGTTGAAAAAGGGCGGGACTACAATGAGCAGTTCTTC
>NA|TRBJ2-2|once|TRBV20-1
CSASLRGFGELFF
TGCAGTGCTAGCCTACGGGGGTTTGGGGAGCTGTTTTTT
>TRBD1|TRBJ2-7|few|TRBV20-1
CSASPGQGDIGIDEQYF
TGCAGTGCTAGTCCGGGACAGGGGGATATTGGGATCGACGAGCAGTACTTC
>NA|TRBJ2-1|NA|TRBV5-1
CASSLEERGREQFF
TGCGCCAGCAGCTTGGAGGAGAGGGGTAGGGAGCAGTTCTTC
>NA|TRBJ2-6|few|TRBV10-3
CAISEIRGSGANVLTF
TGTGCCATCAGTGAGATCAGAGGGTCTGGGGCCAACGTCCTGACTTTC
>TRBD2|TRBJ2-7|NA|TRBV5-1
CASSAWTSDYEQYF
TGCGCCAGCAGCGCCTGGACTAGCGATTACGAGCAGTACTTC
>NA|TRBJ2-5|many|TRBV7-9
CASSRDSAAETQYF
TGTGCCAGCAGTCGCGACAGCGCAGCGGAGACCCAGTACTTC
>TRBD1|TRBJ2-3|NA|TRBV28
CASTPGGRTDTQYF
TGTGCCAGCACCCCAGGGGGCCGCACAGATACGCAGTATTTT
>TRBD2|TRBJ2-1|NA|TRBV14
CASSLLGTSSYNEQFF
TGTGCCAGCAGCCTATTAGGGACTAGCTCCTACAATGAGCAGTTCTTC
>NA|TRBJ1-5|many|TRBV6-6
CASSRQANQPQHF
TGTGCCAGCAGCCGACAGGCTAATCAGCCCCAGCATTTT
>TRBD2|TRBJ2-7|few|TRBV11-2
CASTQTGVGLAGAYEQYF
TGTGCCAGCACCCAAACAGGGGTGGGACTAGCGGGCGCCTACGAGCAGTACTTC
>NA|TRBJ2-7|few|TRBV23-1
CASGGHDGPYEQYF
TGCGCCAGCGGTGGCCACGACGGACCCTACGAGCAGTACTTC
>TRBD1|TRBJ1-1|NA|TRBV28
CASSTPDRGRTEAFF
TGTGCCAGCAGTACCCCGGACAGGGGAAGGACTGAAGCTTTCTTT
>NA|TRBJ2-3|few|TRBV7-8
CASRPTTDTQYF
TGTGCCAGCAGACCTACCACAGATACGCAGTATTTT
>NA|TRBJ1-2|few|TRBV18
CASSQGKNYGYTF
TGTGCCAGCTCACAAGGCAAAAACTATGGCTACACCTTC
>NA|TRBJ1-2|NA|TRBV12-3/TRBV12-4
CASSGGRGPLNYGYTF
TGTGCCAGCAGTGGAGGTAGAGGGCCGCTTAACTATGGCTACACCTTC
>TRBD2|TRBJ2-1|NA|TRBV27
CASRLAGGNNEQFF
TGTGCCAGCAGACTAGCGGGGGGCAACAATGAGCAGTTCTTC
>NA|TRBJ2-1|NA|TRBV28
CASRGGTSYNEQFF
TGTGCCAGCAGAGGCGGGACCTCCTACAATGAGCAGTTCTTC
>NA|TRBJ2-2|NA|TRBV7-9
CASSPDRLYTGELFF
TGTGCCAGCAGCCCTGACAGACTCTACACCGGGGAGCTGTTTTTT
>NA|TRBJ2-5|NA|TRBV29-1
CSVGQVQETQYF
TGCAGCGTTGGACAGGTACAAGAGACCCAGTACTTC
>NA|TRBJ1-2|many|TRBV5-1
CASGVGVGYTF
TGCGCCAGCGGCGTAGGAGTGGGCTACACCTTC
>TRBD2|TRBJ2-7|few|TRBV4-3
CASSRRIAGGPSEQYF
TGCGCCAGCAGCCGCCGGATAGCGGGAGGGCCGAGCGAGCAGTACTTC
>TRBD2|TRBJ2-5|NA|TRBV12-3/TRBV12-4
CASSRTSGAKETQYF
TGTGCCAGCAGTCGGACTAGCGGGGCTAAAGAGACCCAGTACTTC
>TRBD2|TRBJ2-4|few|TRBV10-3
CAISSRTSGGDFGAKNIQYF
TGTGCCATCAGTTCTAGGACTAGCGGTGGAGATTTTGGGGCCAAAAACATTCAGTACTTC
>NA|TRBJ1-4|NA|TRBV28
CASSLPGIVYEKLFF
TGTGCCAGCAGTTTGCCCGGGATAGTTTATGAAAAACTGTTTTTT
>TRBD2|TRBJ2-1|few|TRBV19
CASSIPSGRMGNEQFF
TGTGCCAGTAGTATCCCTAGCGGGAGAATGGGCAATGAGCAGTTCTTC
>NA|TRBJ2-2|NA|TRBV10-2
CASGRGSSVGNTGELFF
TGCGCCAGCGGAAGGGGCTCTTCTGTGGGGAACACCGGGGAGCTGTTTTTT
>TRBD2|TRBJ2-3|many|TRBV4-2
CASSQDPASGDTQYF
TGTGCCAGCAGCCAAGATCCGGCTAGCGGGGATACGCAGTATTTT
>NA|TRBJ1-1|few|TRBV5-1
CASSYGSNTEAFF
TGCGCCAGCAGCTATGGATCGAACACTGAAGCTTTCTTT
>NA|TRBJ2-1|few|TRBV4-3
CASSQAMNLYNEQFF
TGCGCCAGCAGCCAAGCCATGAACTTATACAATGAGCAGTTCTTC
>TRBD1|TRBJ2-5|few|TRBV7-2
CASSPGTVGTQYF
TGTGCCAGCAGCCCCGGGACAGTGGGGACCCAGTACTTC
>NA|TRBJ1-5|few|TRBV7-8
CASSLERGNQPQHF
TGTGCCAGCAGCTTAGAAAGGGGAAATCAGCCCCAGCATTTT
>TRBD1|TRBJ1-1|NA|TRBV10-3
CAIRPQGVGTEAFF
TGTGCCATCAGGCCTCAGGGGGTTGGCACTGAAGCTTTCTTT
>NA|TRBJ2-7|NA|TRBV9
CASSPEGSDYEQYF
TGTGCCAGCAGCCCCGAGGGTAGCGACTACGAGCAGTACTTC
>NA|TRBJ1-1|NA|TRBV5-6
CASSEDSRNTEAFF
TGTGCCAGCAGCGAGGACAGCCGGAACACTGAAGCTTTCTTT
>TRBD1|TRBJ1-1|few|TRBV18
CASSPRDSEAFF
TGTGCCAGCTCACCACGGGACAGTGAAGCTTTCTTT
>NA|TRBJ2-5|NA|TRBV3-1
CASSLQSQETQYF
TGTGCCAGCAGCCTACAAAGCCAAGAGACCCAGTACTTC
>NA|TRBJ1-1|many|TRBV18
CASSPRTGRNTEAFF
TGCGCCAGCAGCCCACGGACGGGTAGGAACACTGAAGCTTTCTTT
>TRBD1|TRBJ2-2|NA|TRBV29-1
CSATGVRTGELFF
TGCAGCGCGACAGGGGTGCGCACCGGGGAGCTGTTTTTT
>TRBD2|TRBJ2-3|NA|TRBV7-2
CASSSGTISTDTQYF
TGTGCCAGCAGCTCCGGGACTATAAGCACAGATACGCAGTATTTT
>NA|TRBJ2-1|NA|TRBV4-2
CASSQVHGTSYNEQFF
TGTGCCAGCAGCCAAGTCCACGGGACCTCCTACAATGAGCAGTTCTTC
>NA|TRBJ2-1|NA|TRBV10-2
CASAAEVYEQFF
TGCGCCAGCGCAGCGGAGGTCTATGAGCAGTTCTTC
>TRBD2|TRBJ2-5|many|TRBV20-1
CSAQGLAGIDRETQYF
TGCAGTGCTCAGGGACTAGCGGGAATTGATCGAGAGACCCAGTACTTC
>TRBD2|TRBJ2-1|few|TRBV6-1
CASSRFPLTAGGPVNEQFF
TGTGCCAGCAGCCGCTTCCCTCTGACAGCGGGAGGGCCGGTGAATGAGCAGTTCTTC
>NA|TRBJ1-1|few|TRBV20-1
CSAIPSQSNTEAFF
TGCAGTGCCATCCCTTCCCAGTCGAACACTGAAGCTTTCTTT
>TRBD1|TRBJ2-4|few|TRBV3-1
CASSHLGTGYIQYF
TGTGCCAGCAGCCACCTCGGGACAGGGTACATTCAGTACTTC
>NA|TRBJ2-1|many|TRBV7-9
CASSLYTGYNEQFF
TGTGCCAGCAGCTTATACACAGGGTACAATGAGCAGTTCTTC